These 10 T cell receptor beta chains came from one sample sequenced in a study of CD8 T cells in Susac syndrome. Random hexamers served to reverse transcribe roughly 0.5 to 1 ug RNA. Each CDR3 protein is one row after TCRdb ran MiXCR on the immunoSEQ multiplex PCR reads. The repertoire holds under 150,000 distinct CDR3 sequences, with approximately 95% as singletons. The sequencing input was CD8+ T cells from PBMCs. The receptors stem from a human donor in good health.

The chain joins TRBV4-3 to TRBJ2-5, with D perhaps matching TRBD2 (5 bases). V dropped 1 base and J dropped 4 bases, with 10 bases sitting between them. The CDR3 consists of 14 residues. Germline V gives CDR1 LGHNA, CDR2 YSLEER. CDR3 region: CASSQGASRETQYF. CDR3 DNA sequence: TGCGCCAGCAGCCAAGGGGCTAGCCGAGAGACCCAGTACTTC.

This clonotype was picked up a small number of times. The chain employs TRBV9 and TRBJ1-1, with D unclear. The CDR3 has 12 amino acids. V was cut by 3 bases and J by 0 bases, with 3 bases left in between. Germline V gives CDR1 SGDLS, CDR2 YYNGEE. CDR3 protein: CASSEVNTEAFF. The CDR3 DNA reads as TGTGCCAGCAGCGAGGTGAACACTGAAGCTTTCTTT.

CDR3 sequence: CASGTSGSLNEQFF. CDR3 coding DNA: TGTGCCAGTGGGACTAGCGGGAGCCTTAATGAGCAGTTCTTC. The gene calls are TRBV19 and TRBJ2-1; 14 bases line up with TRBD2. The CDR3 has 14 amino acids. The germline V gene encodes CDR1 LNHDA and CDR2 SQIVND (reference sequence). Germline trimming cut 8 bases from V and 7 bases from J; bases unmatched to any gene: 4.

The genes are TRBV9 and TRBJ2-5; 14 bases align to TRBD2. This CDR3 has 15 amino acids. Trimming removed 0 bases from V and 5 bases from J; junction bases left unmatched: 0. Germline V lookup: CDR1 SGDLS, CDR2 YYNGEE. Here the CDR3 DNA reads TGTGCCAGCAGCGTAGGGACTAGCGGGAGGGAGACCCAGTACTTC. Protein: CASSVGTSGRETQYF.

The chain employs TRBV27 and TRBJ2-3; 7 bases match TRBD1. From germline, CDR1 is MNHEY and CDR2 SMNVEV (reference sequence). CDR3 size: 15 residues. Trimming cost V 3 bases and J 2 bases; bases outside gene matches: 5. CDR3 sequence reads: CASSFGTEPTDTQYF. The CDR3 nucleotides read TGTGCCAGCAGTTTTGGGACAGAGCCCACAGATACGCAGTATTTT.

This sequence joins TRBV29-1 and TRBJ2-2; TRBD1 aligns across 7 bases. Losses at the gene ends were 6 bases for V and 6 bases for J; bases not matched to a gene: 10. CDR1 and CDR2 from the germline V gene are SQVTM and ANQGSEA. The CDR3 has 14 amino acids. The CDR3 is CSVIDRVVSGELFF. In DNA form, the CDR3 reads TGCAGCGTAATTGACAGGGTAGTGTCCGGGGAGCTGTTTTTT.

CDR3 loop: CAWGRDGSGNTIYF. The CDR3 DNA follows: TGTGCCTGGGGAAGGGACGGCTCTGGAAACACCATATATTTT. This rearrangement joins TRBV30 to TRBJ1-3; weak D call: TRBD1 (5 bases). The V and J ends lost 5 bases and 0 bases respectively, with 11 bases between them. The germline CDR1 and CDR2 sequences are GTSNPN and SVGIG (reference sequence). The CDR3 totals 14 residues.

The chain recombines TRBV20-1 with TRBJ2-7, with 8 bases that match TRBD2. The junction had 2 bases not matched to a gene; V was cut back by 1 base and J by 0 bases. The germline CDR1 and CDR2 sequences are DFQATT and SNEGSKA (reference sequence). This CDR3 is 14 amino acids long. The CDR3 sequence is CSARAGTSSYEQYF. In DNA form, the CDR3 reads TGCAGTGCTAGAGCAGGGACTAGCTCCTACGAGCAGTACTTC.

The rearrangement links TRBV6-5 to TRBJ2-3, with 8 bases matching TRBD2. V dropped 3 bases and J dropped 0; count of bases not matched to a gene: 5. From germline, CDR1 is MNHEY and CDR2 SVGAGI. The CDR3 spans 16 residues. The CDR3 coding sequence is TGTGCCAGCAGTTATGGCACTAGCGGTAGCACAGATACGCAGTATTTT. As protein: CASSYGTSGSTDTQYF.

This chain links TRBV3-1 with TRBJ2-1, with TRBD1 identical over 7 bases. J gave up 15 bases and V 1 base, and 15 bases lay outside the gene matches. The CDR3 is 15 amino acids. Germline V gene sequence: CDR1 LGHDT, CDR2 YNNKEL (reference sequence). The chain's CDR3 is CASSQASGTATRRFF. The CDR3, as DNA: TGTGCCAGCAGCCAAGCCTCGGGGACAGCAACCCGAAGGTTCTTC.